These 9 T cell receptor beta chains came from one sample sequenced in a study of CD8 T cells in Susac syndrome. It was with random hexamers that roughly 0.45 to 1 ug RNA was reverse transcribed. TCRdb analysed the immunoSEQ multiplex PCR reads with MiXCR anew, one entry per CDR3 protein. The sample lists under 250,000 distinct CDR3 sequences; 85% to 95% were seen once. Sequencing was done on a sample of CD4+ T cells from PBMCs. The receptors were sampled from a human donor with Susac syndrome.

The gene calls are TRBV6-1 and TRBJ2-6; 7 bases fit TRBD1. The ends lost 6 bases at V and 0 bases at J; junction bases unmatched: 11. This CDR3 has 18 amino acids. CDR1 is MNHNS and CDR2 is SASEGT in the germline V gene. The CDR3 DNA reads as TGTGCCAGCAGACCCTCCGGGACAGACTTCTCTGGGGCCAACGTCCTGACTTTC. Protein: CASRPSGTDFSGANVLTF.

The CDR3, as DNA: TGTGCCAGCAGCGTAGGGGGGACCTCGCCCCAGCATTTT. Translation gives CASSVGGTSPQHF. The V gene is TRBV9, the J gene TRBJ1-5; D is possibly TRBD1 (5 bases). The CDR3 is 13 amino acids. CDR1 SGDLS and CDR2 YYNGEE come from the germline V gene. Trimming pared 0 bases from V and 9 bases from J, leaving 10 bases between. Full variable domain (rest looked up from reference TRBV9 and TRBJ1-5): DSGVTQTPKHLITATGQRVTLRCSPRSGDLSVYWYQQSLDQGLQFLIQYYNGEERAKGNILERFSAQQFPDLHSELNLSSLELGDSALYFCASSVGGTSPQHFGDGTRLSIL.

The chain combines TRBV15 with TRBJ1-1, with TRBD1 as a possible D gene (5 bases). The CDR3 length is 14 residues. Trimming shortened V by 0 bases and J by 11 bases, and 16 bases separated the two germline ends. Germline V CDR1 and CDR2: LNHNV, YYDKDF (reference sequence). CDR3 amino acids: CATSRDQVGGLAFF. The CDR3 DNA follows: TGTGCCACCAGCAGAGATCAGGTCGGGGGGTTGGCTTTCTTT.

The rearrangement joins TRBV4-3 to TRBJ2-2, with a weak D call TRBD1 (7 bases). The CDR3 has 15 residues. Trimming shortened V by 0 bases and J by 6 bases, and 11 bases separated the two germline ends. Germline V gene data show CDR1 as LGHNA and CDR2 as YSLEER. The CDR3 coding sequence is TGCGCCAGCAGCCAAGACAGGGGGGCCCCCGGGGAGCTGTTTTTT. Translating it yields CASSQDRGAPGELFF.

The chain recombines TRBV28 with TRBJ2-7; no clear D gene. Trimming cost V 6 bases and J 2 bases, with 17 bases left between them. The CDR3 spans 15 residues. Germline V gene lookup returns CDR1 MDHEN and CDR2 SYDVKM. This CDR3 reads CASSHRDTPTYEQYF. CDR3 nucleotides: TGTGCCAGCAGCCATCGTGACACCCCGACCTACGAGCAGTACTTC.

The sample holds one count of this clonotype. J is TRBJ2-3 and V is TRBV12-3 or TRBV12-4; D is ambiguous. V lost 4 bases to trimming and J lost 10 bases, with 15 bases between them. CDR3 size: 13 residues. The CDR3 nucleotides are TGTGCCAGCAGTTCGGAACCCGGCATGGCGCAGTATTTT. As protein: CASSSEPGMAQYF.

This chain uses TRBV15 with TRBJ2-3; D ambiguous. Trimming pared 1 base from V and 4 bases from J, leaving 6 bases between. CDR3 length equals 13 residues. Germline values: CDR1 LNHNV, CDR2 YYDKDF (reference sequence). The CDR3 loop reads CATSRVISDTQYF. The DNA for the CDR3 is TGTGCCACCAGCAGAGTGATTTCAGATACGCAGTATTTT.

This chain connects TRBV29-1 to TRBJ1-2; tentatively, D is TRBD1 (5 bases). From germline, CDR1 is SQVTM and CDR2 ANQGSEA. The CDR3 covers 11 residues. The ends were cut back, 7 bases at V and 6 bases at J, with 12 bases in the middle. This chain's CDR3 is CSAKDINGYTF. The CDR3 bases are TGCAGCGCCAAGGACATCAATGGCTACACCTTC.

Only one count was recorded for this clonotype. V gene TRBV19 combines with J gene TRBJ1-1, with D perhaps matching TRBD1 (6 bases). This CDR3 spans 15 amino acids. Germline loops: CDR1 LNHDA, CDR2 SQIVND (reference sequence). V lost 6 bases, J lost 5 bases, and 19 bases lay in between. The CDR3 loop is CASRKGQGLETEAFF. The DNA for the CDR3 is TGTGCCAGTAGAAAAGGGCAGGGGCTGGAGACTGAAGCTTTCTTT.